This is a list of T cell receptor beta chains from one sample in a study of cytomegalovirus exposure and HLA in healthy donors. The data were produced by immunoSEQ multiplex PCR, yet TCRdb's version contains in-frame clones alone and is incomplete. Of 130,000 to 150,000 clones in the sample, roughly four fifths were seen once. The sequenced sample was PBMCs. These receptors were obtained from a woman in her thirties in good health and CMV-seronegative. CDR3s include the opening cysteine and the closing phenylalanine or tryptophan. Fields, in order: V gene, D gene, clone size, J gene, CDR3 DNA, CDR3 protein. The D gene is left open where the match is weak. Size is omitted from some rows. Given values are once, few, many or a class for expanded clones.

TRBV19	.	.	TRBJ1-5	TGTGCCAGTAGTATTCTGGTCGGGGGTCAGCCCCAGCATTTT	CASSILVGGQPQHF
TRBV7-7	.	many	TRBJ1-1	TGTGCTAGCAGCCAGAGGCCCACAGGGCGACGGGGTGAAGCTTTCTTT	CASSQRPTGRRGEAFF
TRBV27	.	.	TRBJ1-4	TGTGCCAGCAGTCTCTCTCAGGGAAATGAAAAACTGTTTTTT	CASSLSQGNEKLFF
TRBV7-2	.	.	TRBJ1-5	TGTGCCAGCAGCTTAGGAGGCGAGAGTCAGCCCCAGCATTTT	CASSLGGESQPQHF
TRBV7-9	.	.	TRBJ1-6	TGTGCCAGCAGCTTACAGGGGAATTCACCCCTCCACTTT	CASSLQGNSPLHF
TRBV6-5	TRBD1	.	TRBJ1-2	TGTGCCAGCAGTTCCAGGGGGTCCATCTATGGCTACACCTTC	CASSSRGSIYGYTF
TRBV9	.	.	TRBJ1-2	TGTGCCAGCGGCCGAGCGGGTGGGTATGGCTACACCTTC	CASGRAGGYGYTF
TRBV7-2	.	.	TRBJ2-7	TGTGCCAGCAGCCCAACAACAGGAACCTACGAGCAGTACTTC	CASSPTTGTYEQYF
TRBV6-5	TRBD2	.	TRBJ2-3	TGTGCCAGCAGTTACGCGGGGGAGTCCACAGATACGCAGTATTTT	CASSYAGESTDTQYF
TRBV15	.	.	TRBJ1-2	TGTGCCACCAGCAGAGAGGGCAGATATGGCTACACCTTC	CATSREGRYGYTF
TRBV7-3	.	.	TRBJ2-3	TGTGCCAGCAGCCGAGGGGATACGCAGTATTTT	CASSRGDTQYF
TRBV5-4	TRBD1	.	TRBJ1-6	TGTGCCAGCAGCTTAAGGACAGGAAATTCACCCCTCCACTTT	CASSLRTGNSPLHF
TRBV30	.	.	TRBJ1-1	TGTGCCTGGAGTCTCGACAGTCGTCCGAACACTGAAGCTTTCTTT	CAWSLDSRPNTEAFF
TRBV30	TRBD1	.	TRBJ1-2	TGTGCCTGGCAACAAACGACAGGGAATCGCTATGGCTACACCTTC	CAWQQTTGNRYGYTF
TRBV2	TRBD1	.	TRBJ2-5	TGTGCCAGCAGGACGGACAGGGGAGCGGAGACCCAGTACTTC	CASRTDRGAETQYF
TRBV5-1	TRBD2	once	TRBJ2-1	TGCGCCAGCAGCTTAGTACCCGCGGGGGTCAATGAGCAGTTCTTC	CASSLVPAGVNEQFF
TRBV18	TRBD1	.	TRBJ1-3	TGTGCCAGCTCACCCCAGGGACAGGGGAGTGGAAACACCATATATTTT	CASSPQGQGSGNTIYF
TRBV7-6	.	.	TRBJ2-3	TGTGCCAGCAGCCCTCGATTAGAAGATACGCAGTATTTT	CASSPRLEDTQYF
TRBV2	TRBD1	.	TRBJ2-3	TGTGCCAGCAGCCCGGGACAGGGGGACCACACAGATACGCAGTATTTT	CASSPGQGDHTDTQYF
TRBV2	TRBD2	.	TRBJ2-3	TGTGCCAGCAGTGAGAGGGGCCTGACTAGCGGGGGGGCCCTGGATACGCAGTATTTT	CASSERGLTSGGALDTQYF
TRBV19	TRBD2	.	TRBJ2-1	TGTGCCAGTAGTTTAGCGGGGATCTACAATGAGCAGTTCTTC	CASSLAGIYNEQFF
TRBV9	TRBD1	.	TRBJ1-5	TGTGCCAGCAGCGTAGGGAGGGGGCAGGATCAGCCCCAGCATTTT	CASSVGRGQDQPQHF